The 13 T cell receptor beta chains in this list originate from one sample, sequenced in a study of cytomegalovirus exposure and HLA in healthy donors. Measured with immunoSEQ multiplex PCR; TCRdb has only the in-frame clones, and not every one. The sample lists approximately 280,000 clones, around 85% occurring once. Sequencing was done on a sample of PBMCs. The origin of the receptors is a woman younger than 30 in good health and CMV-seronegative.

This chain uses TRBV28 with TRBJ1-2, with unresolved D. The V gene's germline CDR1 is MDHEN and CDR2 SYDVKM. This CDR3 region has 13 residues. Between the trimmed V and J ends, which lost 6 bases and 3 bases, there was a span of 11 bases. In nucleotides, the CDR3 is TGTGCCAGCAGCCCCCCTCCGGACTATGGCTACACCTTC. This codes for CASSPPPDYGYTF.

The chain is built from TRBV4-1 and TRBJ2-7; 11 bases match TRBD1. Germline V gene lookup returns CDR1 MGHRA and CDR2 YSYEKL. The junction had 8 bases not matched to a gene; V was cut back by 4 bases and J by 3 bases. CDR3 length: 16 residues. For the CDR3, the DNA is TGCGCCAGCAGCCTACGTACCGGGACAGGGGGCTACGAGCAGTACTTC. Protein product: CASSLRTGTGGYEQYF.

This clone was seen only once. The CDR3 sequence: CAWSRGADTQYF. The CDR3 DNA reads as TGTGCCTGGAGTCGCGGAGCAGATACGCAGTATTTT. The chain has TRBV30 and TRBJ2-3; D not certain. Between the trimmed V and J ends, which lost 2 bases and 4 bases, there was a span of 7 bases. This CDR3 contains 12 residues. Germline-derived CDR1 and CDR2 are GTSNPN and SVGIG (reference sequence).

This sequence joins TRBV28 and TRBJ1-4, with D hard to call. CDR1 MDHEN and CDR2 SYDVKM come from the germline V gene. The CDR3 has 13 amino acids. Between the trimmed V and J ends, which lost 8 bases and 0 bases, there was a span of 7 bases. As DNA, the CDR3 is TGTGCCAGCGAGTCTACAACTAATGAAAAACTGTTTTTT. It encodes CASESTTNEKLFF.

The rearrangement links TRBV30 to TRBJ1-1; TRBD1 might be the D (5 bases). The germline V gene has CDR1 GTSNPN and CDR2 SVGIG (reference sequence). V gave up 5 bases and J gave up 5 bases, with 9 bases separating them. The CDR3 consists of 11 residues. This CDR3 reads CAWGEGTEAFF. In DNA form, the CDR3 reads TGTGCCTGGGGGGAGGGGACTGAAGCTTTCTTT.

The V call is TRBV9, the J call TRBJ2-6; D ambiguous. Germline CDR1 is SGDLS and CDR2 is YYNGEE. This CDR3 region has 19 residues. The V end was cut by 3 bases, the J end by 0 bases, with 19 bases between. This CDR3 is CASSASYLHLLSGANVLTF. The CDR3 DNA reads as TGTGCCAGCAGCGCCTCATACTTGCATCTTCTCTCTGGGGCCAACGTCCTGACTTTC.

This clone showed up just a few times. CDR3 sequence (DNA): TGTGCCAGCAGTGAGATAGCGGGAACAGATACGCAGTATTTT. It specifies CASSEIAGTDTQYF. The V call is TRBV6-4, the J call TRBJ2-3, with 8 nucleotides matching TRBD2. Germline CDR1 MRHNA, CDR2 SNTAGT. V lost 3 bases, J lost 3 bases, and 2 bases stayed unmatched. The CDR3 spans 14 residues.

The rearrangement joins TRBV6-6 to TRBJ2-2; 10 bases agree with TRBD1. Germline lookup yields CDR1 MNHNY and CDR2 SVGAGI (reference sequence). After removal of 4 bases from V and 4 bases from J, the junction contained 6 bases not matched to a gene. This CDR3 has 16 amino acids. This chain's CDR3 is CASSFRDRGLTGELFF. In DNA, the CDR3 is TGTGCCAGCAGTTTCCGGGACAGGGGTCTCACCGGGGAGCTGTTTTTT.

The chain joins TRBV29-1 to TRBJ2-7; 7 nucleotides agree with TRBD2. The CDR3 extends over 14 amino acids. Looked up from germline, CDR1 is SQVTM and CDR2 is ANQGSEA. J gave up 3 bases and V 6 bases, and 11 bases lay outside the gene matches. CDR3 loop: CSVGGSRIDYEQYF. The DNA of the CDR3 is TGCAGCGTGGGGGGGTCGCGAATTGACTACGAGCAGTACTTC.

This clone was observed a handful of times. The rearrangement links TRBV4-2 to TRBJ1-2; no reliable D call. The germline V and J ends were trimmed by 0 bases and 5 bases, with 7 bases remaining between them. The CDR3 covers 13 residues. Germline assignment: CDR1 LGHNA and CDR2 YNFKEQ. This chain's CDR3 is CASSQEVEYGYTF. CDR3 nucleotides: TGTGCCAGCAGCCAAGAAGTTGAGTATGGCTACACCTTC.

The chain links TRBV9 to TRBJ2-5; 8 bases agree with TRBD2. Germline CDR1 is SGDLS and CDR2 is YYNGEE. V lost 0 bases and J lost 4; bases outside the gene matches: 8. This CDR3 comprises 16 residues. The CDR3 coding sequence is TGTGCCAGCAGCGTAGCTAGCGGACTAGCATTAGAGACCCAGTACTTC. Translation: CASSVASGLALETQYF.

This chain links TRBV15 with TRBJ2-7; tentative D call: TRBD2 (5 bases). This CDR3 is built from 15 residues. Germline V gives CDR1 LNHNV, CDR2 YYDKDF (reference sequence). Trimming took 5 bases from V and 0 from J, leaving 14 bases between them. This CDR3 reads CATSPRGVSSYEQYF. As DNA, the CDR3 is TGTGCCACCAGCCCCCGGGGAGTATCCTCCTACGAGCAGTACTTC.

The V call is TRBV18, the J call TRBJ1-5, with D tentatively TRBD1 (5 bases). From germline, CDR1 is KGHSH and CDR2 LQKENI. There are 14 residues in the CDR3. Trimming stripped 2 bases from V and 2 bases from J, with 7 bases between. CDR3 region: CASSPKGGNQPQHF. In nucleotides, the CDR3 is TGTGCCAGCTCACCAAAAGGGGGCAATCAGCCCCAGCATTTT.